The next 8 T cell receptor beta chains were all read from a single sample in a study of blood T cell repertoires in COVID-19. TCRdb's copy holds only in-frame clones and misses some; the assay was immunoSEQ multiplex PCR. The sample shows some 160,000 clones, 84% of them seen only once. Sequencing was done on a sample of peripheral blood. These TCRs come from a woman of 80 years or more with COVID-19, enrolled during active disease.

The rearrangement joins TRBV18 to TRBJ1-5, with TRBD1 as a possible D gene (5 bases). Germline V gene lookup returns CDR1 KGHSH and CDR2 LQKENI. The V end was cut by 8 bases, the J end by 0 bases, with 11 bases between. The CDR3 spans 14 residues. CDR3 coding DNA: TGTGCCAGCGCGATAGACAGTAGCAATCAGCCCCAGCATTTT. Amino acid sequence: CASAIDSSNQPQHF. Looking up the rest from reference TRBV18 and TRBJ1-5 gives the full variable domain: NAGVMQNPRHLVRRRGQEARLRCSPMKGHSHVYWYRQLPEEGLKFMVYLQKENIIDESGMPKERFSAEFPKEGPSILRIQQVVRGDSAAYFCASAIDSSNQPQHFGDGTRLSIL.

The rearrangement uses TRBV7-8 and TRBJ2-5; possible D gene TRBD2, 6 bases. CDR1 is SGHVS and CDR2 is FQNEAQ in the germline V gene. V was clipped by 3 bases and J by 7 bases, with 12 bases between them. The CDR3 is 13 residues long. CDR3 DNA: TGTGCCAGCAGCTTGGGACTCTTCGGGACCCAGTACTTC. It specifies CASSLGLFGTQYF.

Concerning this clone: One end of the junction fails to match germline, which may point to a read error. CDR3 bases: TGTGCTAGCAGCCACCGACAGGGGGGCCAAGAGACCCAGTACTTC. Protein sequence: CASSHRQGGQETQYF. The chain joins TRBV7-7 to TRBJ2-5; 9 positions agree with TRBD1. Germline assignment: CDR1 SSHAT and CDR2 FNYEAQ (reference sequence). This CDR3 spans 15 amino acids.

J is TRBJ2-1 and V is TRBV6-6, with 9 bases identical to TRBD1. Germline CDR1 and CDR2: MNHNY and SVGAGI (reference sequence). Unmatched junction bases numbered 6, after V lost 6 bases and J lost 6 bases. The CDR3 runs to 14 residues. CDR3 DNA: TGTGCCAGCAGGACCGACAGGGGGAGCAATGAGCAGTTCTTC. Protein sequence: CASRTDRGSNEQFF.

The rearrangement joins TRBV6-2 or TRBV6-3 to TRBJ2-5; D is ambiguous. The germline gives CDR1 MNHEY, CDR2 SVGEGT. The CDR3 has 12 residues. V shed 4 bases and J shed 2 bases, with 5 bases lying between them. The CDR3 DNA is TGTGCCAGCAGTTCCCCTCAAGAGACCCAGTACTTC. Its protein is CASSSPQETQYF.

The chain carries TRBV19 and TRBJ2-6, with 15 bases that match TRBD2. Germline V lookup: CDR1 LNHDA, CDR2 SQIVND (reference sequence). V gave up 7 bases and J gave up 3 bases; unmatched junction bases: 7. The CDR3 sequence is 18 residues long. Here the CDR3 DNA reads TGTGCCAGTATCGGACTAGCGGGAGGGCCTGGTGGGGCCAACGTCCTGACTTTC. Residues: CASIGLAGGPGGANVLTF. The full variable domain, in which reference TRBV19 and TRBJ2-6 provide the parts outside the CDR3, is DGGITQSPKYLFRKEGQNVTLSCEQNLNHDAMYWYRQDPGQGLRLIYYSQIVNDFQKGDIAEGYSVSREKKESFPLTVTSAQKNPTAFYLCASIGLAGGPGGANVLTFGAGSRLTVL.

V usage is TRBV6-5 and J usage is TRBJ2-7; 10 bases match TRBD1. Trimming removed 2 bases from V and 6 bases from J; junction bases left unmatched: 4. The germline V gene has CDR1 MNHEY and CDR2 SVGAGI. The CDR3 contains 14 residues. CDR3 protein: CASSYRQGALEQYF. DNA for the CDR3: TGTGCCAGCAGTTACCGACAGGGGGCCCTCGAGCAGTACTTC.

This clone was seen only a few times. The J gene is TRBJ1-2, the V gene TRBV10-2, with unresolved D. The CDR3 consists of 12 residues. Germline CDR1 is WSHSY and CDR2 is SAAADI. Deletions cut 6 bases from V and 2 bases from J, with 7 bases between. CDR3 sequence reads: CASRQLNYGYTF. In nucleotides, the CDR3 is TGCGCCAGCAGGCAGTTAAACTATGGCTACACCTTC.